This TCR beta chain emerged from a study of cytomegalovirus exposure and HLA in healthy donors. Study results and limitations: Later analysis demonstrated an association between a missense DCLRE1C variant and TCR beta V- and J-gene trimming.

About this clone: Its matching antigen is unknown.

At sampling all donors were nominally healthy, likely with unrecorded immune exposures. Per germline, CDR1 SGHNT and CDR2 YYREEE (reference sequence). Trimming pared 1 base from V and 4 bases from J, leaving 10 bases between. The CDR3 covers 14 residues. The study ran its PCR with 60 Vbeta and 13 Jbeta primers. The assay was immunoSEQ multiplex PCR, and TCRdb's table has in-frame clones only and misses some. The sample carries about 98,000 clones, about 80% recorded once. This chain joins TRBV5-4 and TRBJ2-3; unclear D gene. This clonotype was sampled from a female donor in good health and CMV-seropositive. The source material was PBMCs. The DNA of the CDR3 is TGTGCCAGCAGCTTGCCTTACTTGGCAGATACGCAGTATTTT. Translating it yields CASSLPYLADTQYF.